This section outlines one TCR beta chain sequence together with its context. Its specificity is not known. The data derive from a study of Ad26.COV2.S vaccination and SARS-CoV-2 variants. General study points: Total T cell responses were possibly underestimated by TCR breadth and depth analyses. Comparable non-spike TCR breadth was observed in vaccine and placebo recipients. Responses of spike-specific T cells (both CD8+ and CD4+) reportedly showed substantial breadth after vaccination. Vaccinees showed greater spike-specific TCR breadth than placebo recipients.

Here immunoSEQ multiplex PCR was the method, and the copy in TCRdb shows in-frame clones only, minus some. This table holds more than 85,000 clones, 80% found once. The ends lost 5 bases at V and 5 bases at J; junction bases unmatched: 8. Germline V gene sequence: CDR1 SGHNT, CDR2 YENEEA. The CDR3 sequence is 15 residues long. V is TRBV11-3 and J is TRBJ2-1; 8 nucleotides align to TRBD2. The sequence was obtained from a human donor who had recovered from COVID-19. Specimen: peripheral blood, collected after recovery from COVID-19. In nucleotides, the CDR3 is TGTGCCAGCAGCAGAGGGCGGGGGGCCAACAATGAGCAGTTCTTC. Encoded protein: CASSRGRGANNEQFF.